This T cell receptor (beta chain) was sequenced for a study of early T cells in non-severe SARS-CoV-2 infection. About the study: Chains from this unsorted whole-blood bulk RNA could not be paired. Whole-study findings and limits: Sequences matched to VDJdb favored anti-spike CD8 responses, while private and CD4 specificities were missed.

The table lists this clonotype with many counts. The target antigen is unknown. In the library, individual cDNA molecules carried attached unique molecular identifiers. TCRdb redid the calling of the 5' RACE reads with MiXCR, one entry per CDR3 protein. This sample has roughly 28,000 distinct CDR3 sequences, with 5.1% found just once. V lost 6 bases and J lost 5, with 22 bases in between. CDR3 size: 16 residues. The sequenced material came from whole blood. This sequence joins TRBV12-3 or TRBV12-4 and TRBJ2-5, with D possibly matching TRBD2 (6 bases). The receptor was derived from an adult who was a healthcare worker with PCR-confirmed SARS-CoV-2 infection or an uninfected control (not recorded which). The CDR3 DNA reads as TGTGCCAGCAGCCCACTAGCCTCCACTCGCGGGGAGACCCAGTACTTC. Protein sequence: CASSPLASTRGETQYF.